The following is a T cell receptor (beta chain) sequence with its context. Its antigen is undetermined. Repertoires were generated with immunoSEQ multiplex PCR, while TCRdb's copy carries only in-frame clones and drops some. Seen here are over 85,000 clones, over 75% observed once, and the top ten hold roughly 6.8%. Time point in this sample: baseline pretreatment blood. Treatment of the sample: 15 Gy SBRT to primary tumor, nephrectomy 4 weeks later. Radiation-treated patients gave blood at baseline, week 2 and week 4. The tumor was a clear cell renal cell carcinoma. The data belong to a study of radiation and T cells in renal cell carcinoma. The study, taken as a whole, reports: In blood, top tumor clones expanded by 2 weeks, shrinking by 4.

Between the trimmed V and J ends, which lost 2 bases and 0 bases, there was a span of 8 bases. This CDR3 contains 15 residues. Looked up from germline, CDR1 is SGHDT and CDR2 is YYEEEE. The sequences come from blood, collected from a patient whose treatment included radiotherapy and nephrectomy. The V call is TRBV5-6, the J call TRBJ2-2; no reliable D call. This clonotype was obtained from a man aged 55 to 69 with renal cell carcinoma. CDR3 nucleotide sequence: TGTGCCAGCAGCTTTAGGCAGGCGAACACCGGGGAGCTGTTTTTT. This sequence encodes CASSFRQANTGELFF.